The 3 T cell receptor beta chains presented below share a single source sample, sequenced in a study of identical twins. Via MiXCR, TCRdb re-called the 5' RACE reads, giving one row per CDR3 protein. Of fewer than 900,000 distinct CDR3 sequences listed, 20% to 25% are singletons. These same data were also listed under a study on T cells expressing NK-cell markers.

Specimen: PBMCs. The receptors were gathered from a woman younger than 35 in good health.

The rearrangement links TRBV9 to TRBJ1-6; D is possibly TRBD1 (6 bases). The V end lost 0 bases, the J end lost 11 bases, and 12 bases lay between the germline ends. Germline V gives CDR1 SGDLS, CDR2 YYNGEE. The CDR3 is made up of 14 amino acids. In nucleotides, the CDR3 is TGTGCCAGCAGCGTAGACCAGGGGTCAACACCCCTCCACTTT. Encoded protein: CASSVDQGSTPLHF.

The genes are TRBV20-1 and TRBJ2-7, with TRBD1 matching 9 bases. The ends lost 6 bases at V and 3 bases at J; junction bases unmatched: 9. The CDR3 extends over 14 amino acids. The V gene's germline CDR1 is DFQATT and CDR2 SNEGSKA (reference sequence). The CDR3, as DNA: TGCAGTGCGCCTAGACAGGGGGGAGTCTACGAGCAGTACTTC. This encodes CSAPRQGGVYEQYF.

V is TRBV7-9 and J is TRBJ2-5; 7 bases are shared with TRBD1. Germline V gene data show CDR1 as SEHNR and CDR2 as FQNEAQ (reference sequence). V lost 1 base, J lost 4 bases, and 3 bases stayed unmatched. This CDR3 spans 14 amino acids. The CDR3 here is CASSLGGGAETQYF. Here the CDR3 DNA reads TGTGCCAGCAGCTTAGGAGGGGGCGCAGAGACCCAGTACTTC.